This T cell receptor beta chain was identified in a study of blood T cells in healthy people across ages. Study results and limitations: Estimated diversity that came from one million T cells was considered an underestimate. There were more naive CD4+ cells and higher diversity in long-lived donors than in aged donors. Lack of knowledge of donor CMV status possibly confounded expanded clonotype changes.

Trimming pared 3 bases from V and 3 bases from J, leaving 5 bases between. The CDR3 totals 12 residues. Looked up from germline, CDR1 is SGHTA and CDR2 is FQGNSA. Whenever a sample was processed, at least 6 million PBMCs were isolated. This clonotype was counted between two and nine times. What it binds is unknown. Then a second PCR, running about 7 to 11 cycles, was carried out with a sample-barcoded 5' primer and a J-beta primer mix. TCRdb analysed the 5' RACE reads with MiXCR anew, one entry per CDR3 protein. The sample holds roughly 730,000 distinct CDR3 sequences, roughly three fifths seen once. Material for sequencing was blood. The receptor was derived from a man aged 35 to 55 in good health. The chain links TRBV7-2 to TRBJ2-5; the D is unclear. The CDR3 loop is CASSFSEETQYF. The CDR3 coding sequence is TGTGCCAGCAGCTTCTCCGAAGAGACCCAGTACTTC.